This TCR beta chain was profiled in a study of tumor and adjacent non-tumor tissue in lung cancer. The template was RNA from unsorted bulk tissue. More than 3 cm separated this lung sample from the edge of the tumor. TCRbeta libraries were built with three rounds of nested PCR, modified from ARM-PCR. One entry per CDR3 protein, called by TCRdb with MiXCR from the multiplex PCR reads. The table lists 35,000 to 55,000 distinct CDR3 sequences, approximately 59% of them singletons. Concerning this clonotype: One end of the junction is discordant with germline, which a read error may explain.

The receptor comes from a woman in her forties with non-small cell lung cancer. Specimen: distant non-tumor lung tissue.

The chain's CDR3 is CASRLASEAYKQYF. CDR3 bases: TGTGCCAGTAGATTGGCTAGCGAAGCCTACAAGCAGTACTTC. The chain carries TRBV12-3 or TRBV12-4 and TRBJ2-7; weak D call: TRBD2 (6 bases). CDR3 length: 14 amino acids.